This T cell receptor beta chain was observed in a study of blood T cell repertoires in COVID-19. Sequenced by immunoSEQ multiplex PCR; TCRdb stores in-frame clones only, minus some. The sample holds 350,000 to 400,000 clones; approximately 89% are singletons and the top ten take roughly 0.9%. CDR1 SGDLS and CDR2 YYNGEE come from the germline V gene. The germline V and J ends were trimmed by 3 bases and 0 bases, with 17 bases remaining between them. The CDR3 totals 17 residues. Participants in the exposed group had met a COVID-19 case in the 2 weeks before joining the study. The sample taken for sequencing was PBMCs or T cells enriched from blood (not recorded which). The chain recombines TRBV9 with TRBJ2-3, with no clear D. This TCR was sampled from a woman in her forties who had been exposed to COVID-19. DNA for the CDR3: TGTGCCAGCAGCGCCGACACTGCGCACCCTAGCACAGATACGCAGTATTTT. This codes for CASSADTAHPSTDTQYF.